The sequence of this T cell receptor (beta chain) was determined in a study of blood T cell repertoires in COVID-19. Using immunoSEQ multiplex PCR, the repertoire was profiled, and TCRdb retains in-frame clones only, with some absent. This table holds 200,000 to 250,000 clones, roughly 80% found once. Trimming cost V 1 base and J 2 bases; bases outside gene matches: 2. Germline V gives CDR1 LGHNA, CDR2 YNFKEQ. The CDR3 extends over 15 amino acids. This clone was counted between two and nine times. This study enrolled people aged roughly 18 to 89 from around 26 US geographic areas. No more than 2 weeks before study entry, exposed participants had met a case of COVID-19.

This TCR came from a woman aged 40 to 49 who had been exposed to COVID-19. The sequenced material came from PBMCs or T cells enriched from blood (not recorded which). This chain links TRBV4-2 with TRBJ2-3, with TRBD1 matching over 8 bases. The CDR3 spells CASSQGTGHTDTQYF. In nucleotides, the CDR3 is TGTGCCAGCAGCCAAGGGACAGGGCACACAGATACGCAGTATTTT.